The 28 T cell receptor beta chains below come from one sample, sequenced in a study of blood T cell repertoires in COVID-19. Sequenced by immunoSEQ multiplex PCR; TCRdb stores in-frame clones only, minus some. The sample has 300,000 to 400,000 clones, about 87% seen once. The sequenced material came from peripheral blood. The receptors derive from a human donor in a cohort sampled during active COVID-19.

The genes are TRBV7-9 and TRBJ2-2; D is unclear. Germline loops: CDR1 SEHNR, CDR2 FQNEAQ (reference sequence). The CDR3 sequence is 14 residues long. V gave up 7 bases and J gave up 0 bases, with 9 bases separating them. This CDR3 reads CASTGRSNTGELFF. CDR3 DNA: TGTGCCAGCACCGGGCGATCGAACACCGGGGAGCTGTTTTTT.

The chain links TRBV27 to TRBJ1-5; 12 bases fit TRBD1. The germline gives CDR1 MNHEY, CDR2 SMNVEV (reference sequence). V trimming: 5 bases; J trimming: 6 bases; junction bases outside the gene matches: 14. This CDR3 region has 18 residues. For the CDR3, the DNA is TGTGCCAGCAGTATCAGGGGACAGGGGGCTTTACCGGGTCAGCCCCAGCATTTT. Translation gives CASSIRGQGALPGQPQHF.

This clone was seen more than once but under ten times. The J gene is TRBJ1-1, the V gene TRBV5-1; 7 nucleotides match TRBD1. The CDR3 covers 19 residues. V shed 4 bases, J shed 1 base, and the junction held 19 bases outside the gene matches. The germline gives CDR1 SGHRS, CDR2 YFSETQ. The DNA of the CDR3 is TGCGCCAGCAGCAACCGGGACAGCGGTCAGGTGTATTCGAACACTGAAGCTTTCTTT. Translating gives CASSNRDSGQVYSNTEAFF.

Here the CDR3 reads CAVGTVNQPQHF. Written as DNA, the CDR3 is TGTGCCGTAGGGACAGTGAATCAGCCCCAGCATTTT. The rearrangement joins TRBV7-9 to TRBJ1-5, with 7 bases lining up with TRBD1. The J segment lost 4 bases and the V segment lost 11 bases, leaving 5 bases of the junction unmatched. Germline loops: CDR1 SEHNR, CDR2 FQNEAQ (reference sequence). CDR3 length: 12 residues.

J is TRBJ2-7 and V is TRBV28, with 9 bases lining up with TRBD2. V lost 3 bases and J lost 4; bases outside the gene matches: 4. The V gene's germline CDR1 is MDHEN and CDR2 SYDVKM. The CDR3 is 14 amino acids. In DNA, the CDR3 is TGTGCCAGCAGTTTTAGCGGGAGTAGATACGAGCAGTACTTC. This codes for CASSFSGSRYEQYF.

This clone appeared a single time. The chain uses TRBV6-5 and TRBJ1-2; D perhaps matches TRBD1 (6 bases). The germline V gene encodes CDR1 MNHEY and CDR2 SVGAGI. V was pared by 2 bases and J by 7 bases, with 14 bases between. The CDR3 has 14 amino acids. CDR3 sequence reads: CASSYGGPSSGYTF. DNA of the CDR3: TGTGCCAGCAGTTACGGGGGCCCATCCAGTGGCTACACCTTC.

The sample holds one count of this clone. The chain combines TRBV9 with TRBJ1-3; D perhaps matches TRBD1 (6 bases). Germline CDR1 SGDLS, CDR2 YYNGEE. Trimming shortened V by 4 bases and J by 2 bases, and 16 bases separated the two germline ends. The CDR3 runs to 16 residues. The CDR3 sequence: CASSSQDSSTGNTIYF. The CDR3 DNA is TGTGCCAGCAGCTCTCAGGACAGTTCTACTGGAAACACCATATATTTT.

The chain employs TRBV5-1 and TRBJ2-1; tentatively, D is TRBD1 (10 bases). Trimming removed 2 bases at V and 7 bases at J, with 31 bases between. This CDR3 region has 20 residues. Germline CDR1 SGHRS, CDR2 YFSETQ. CDR3: CASSFRDRGIWASGKNEQFF. CDR3 nucleotides: TGCGCCAGCAGCTTCCGGGACAGGGGAATTTGGGCTAGCGGGAAAAATGAGCAGTTCTTC.

This chain links TRBV4-1 with TRBJ1-2, with TRBD1 matching over 10 bases. The V gene's germline CDR1 is MGHRA and CDR2 YSYEKL. CDR3 length equals 18 residues. The V and J ends lost 4 bases and 3 bases, in that order; junction bases with no gene match: 14. The CDR3 DNA reads as TGCGCCAGCAGCCCCTTACGGACAGGGGGGGCCTCCTACTATGGCTACACCTTC. Translating gives CASSPLRTGGASYYGYTF.

The J gene is TRBJ1-6, the V gene TRBV6-1; D unclear. The CDR3 has 18 amino acids. From germline, CDR1 is MNHNS and CDR2 SASEGT. The V end lost 1 base, the J end lost 0 bases, and 13 bases lay between the germline ends. CDR3 sequence: CASSEGRWRTSYNSPLHF. The CDR3 DNA sequence: TGTGCCAGCAGTGAAGGACGGTGGAGAACCTCCTATAATTCACCCCTCCACTTT.

This clone showed up just a few times. This chain joins TRBV18 and TRBJ1-3; 7 nucleotides agree with TRBD1. Germline trimming cut 3 bases from V and 4 bases from J; bases unmatched to any gene: 12. Germline V gene sequence: CDR1 KGHSH, CDR2 LQKENI. The CDR3 loop spans 17 amino acids. The CDR3 DNA is TGTGCCAGCTCACCCCGACCCGGACAGGTGGGAGGAAACACCATATATTTT. Translated, it gives CASSPRPGQVGGNTIYF.

This clone was counted a few times. The J gene is TRBJ1-1, the V gene TRBV29-1; D ambiguous. Germline V gene lookup returns CDR1 SQVTM and CDR2 ANQGSEA. The CDR3 length is 12 residues. V lost 2 bases and J lost 5, with 9 bases in between. The CDR3 here is CSVEWSGTEAFF. In nucleotides, the CDR3 is TGCAGCGTTGAATGGAGTGGGACTGAAGCTTTCTTT.

Here the CDR3 reads CATSRGPNLGWQFF. In DNA, the CDR3 is TGTGCCACCAGCAGAGGACCGAACCTAGGCTGGCAGTTCTTC. This sequence joins TRBV15 and TRBJ2-1; D uncertain. The CDR3 is made up of 14 amino acids. V was trimmed by 1 base and J by 12 bases, leaving 16 bases between them. Germline CDR1 is LNHNV and CDR2 is YYDKDF (reference sequence).

Comment on this clone: This specimen includes other DNA sequences encoding the same CDR3. The J gene is TRBJ1-6, the V gene TRBV18; D not certain. The germline CDR1 and CDR2 sequences are KGHSH and LQKENI. The ends were cut back, 6 bases at V and 0 bases at J, with 6 bases in the middle. The CDR3 totals 14 residues. CDR3 sequence reads: CASSLSSYNSPLHF. The DNA of the CDR3 is TGTGCCAGCTCCCTTAGCTCCTATAATTCACCCCTCCACTTT.

This chain uses TRBV4-1 with TRBJ2-5; TRBD2 agrees at 13 bases. This CDR3 spans 17 amino acids. The germline V gene encodes CDR1 MGHRA and CDR2 YSYEKL. V trimming: 6 bases; J trimming: 5 bases; junction bases outside the gene matches: 12. The CDR3 loop is CASSAGLAGVGWETQYF. CDR3 DNA: TGCGCCAGCAGTGCAGGACTAGCGGGAGTAGGTTGGGAGACCCAGTACTTC.

The chain has TRBV18 and TRBJ1-1, with D unresolved. Between the trimmed V and J ends, which lost 3 bases and 3 bases, there was a span of 14 bases. The CDR3 sequence is 15 residues long. The germline V gene encodes CDR1 KGHSH and CDR2 LQKENI. In DNA, the CDR3 is TGTGCCAGCTCACCCCGCAGTCGGCAGGACACTGAAGCTTTCTTT. This translates into CASSPRSRQDTEAFF.

Regarding this clone: The sample contains more than one DNA sequence encoding this CDR3. This chain links TRBV29-1 with TRBJ1-2, with D uncertain. CDR3 length equals 12 residues. Trimming removed 1 base from V and 0 bases from J, with 3 bases in between. CDR1 is SQVTM, CDR2 ANQGSEA, per germline. CDR3 loop: CSVEATNYGYTF. For the CDR3, the DNA is TGCAGCGTTGAAGCAACTAACTATGGCTACACCTTC.

J is TRBJ2-5 and V is TRBV28; weak D call: TRBD2 (6 bases). There are 13 residues in the CDR3. Trimming cost V 4 bases and J 7 bases, with 13 bases left between them. Germline CDR1 MDHEN, CDR2 SYDVKM. The CDR3 sequence is CASSYPGGGTQYF. DNA of the CDR3: TGTGCCAGCAGTTACCCCGGGGGTGGGACCCAGTACTTC.

This clone appeared a few times. The CDR3 region has the DNA TGCGCCAGCAGCTTGGATGGACAGGCTGGCTACACCTTC. Encoded protein: CASSLDGQAGYTF. The V gene is TRBV5-1, the J gene TRBJ1-2, with 7 bases that match TRBD1. Germline V gene sequence: CDR1 SGHRS, CDR2 YFSETQ. This CDR3 has 13 amino acids. Trimming took 0 bases from V and 7 from J; bases not matched to a gene: 3.

The chain uses TRBV14 and TRBJ1-6; maybe TRBD1 (5 bases). Trimming pared 1 base from V and 14 bases from J, leaving 15 bases between. Germline CDR1 is SGHDN and CDR2 is FVKESK. The CDR3 is made up of 14 amino acids. The CDR3 loop reads CASSQGGAGRTLHF. The CDR3 coding sequence is TGTGCCAGCAGCCAAGGAGGGGCGGGGAGAACCCTCCACTTT.

CDR3 bases: TGTGCCACCAGTGATTTAGGGGGAAGCTCCTACAATGAGCAGTTCTTC. Amino acids: CATSDLGGSSYNEQFF. The rearrangement uses TRBV24-1 and TRBJ2-1; D possibly corresponds to TRBD1 (6 bases). Germline V gene data show CDR1 as KGHDR and CDR2 as SFDVKD. This CDR3 has 16 residues. V was clipped by 1 base and J by 0 bases, with 9 bases between them.

This chain joins TRBV9 and TRBJ1-2, with TRBD1 matching 10 bases. V was clipped by 4 bases and J by 5 bases; unmatched bases: 8. CDR3 length: 15 amino acids. Per the germline V gene, CDR1 is SGDLS and CDR2 is YYNGEE. The CDR3 is CASSTTGGFGYGYTF. CDR3 bases: TGTGCCAGCAGCACGACAGGGGGCTTCGGGTATGGCTACACCTTC.

The gene calls are TRBV5-8 and TRBJ2-1; no clear D. Germline V gene sequence: CDR1 SGHTS, CDR2 YDEGEE. V lost 1 base and J lost 0, with 5 bases in between. There are 14 residues in the CDR3. The CDR3 DNA reads as TGTGCCAGCAGCTTGACAGTCTCCTACAATGAGCAGTTCTTC. Protein: CASSLTVSYNEQFF.

The genes are TRBV28 and TRBJ1-6; TRBD1 agrees at 7 bases. This CDR3 region has 15 residues. Germline assignment: CDR1 MDHEN and CDR2 SYDVKM. The V gene end was trimmed by 6 bases and the J gene end by 6 bases; junction bases not matched to a gene: 8. CDR3 loop: CASSLLGQPNSPLHF. The CDR3 region has the DNA TGTGCCAGCAGCTTACTGGGACAGCCTAATTCACCCCTCCACTTT.

The chain carries TRBV5-5 and TRBJ1-2; D gene ambiguous. Trimming removed 3 bases at V and 3 bases at J, with 12 bases between. The CDR3 contains 14 residues. Germline CDR1 and CDR2: SGHKS and YYEKEE (reference sequence). DNA of the CDR3: TGTGCCAGCAGCTACGTAGTAAATGACTATGGCTACACCTTC. Residues: CASSYVVNDYGYTF. Together with reference TRBV5-5 and TRBJ1-2, the CDR3 gives the full variable domain: DAGVTQSPTHLIKTRGQQVTLRCSPISGHKSVSWYQQVLGQGPQFIFQYYEKEERGRGNFPDRFSARQFPNYSSELNVNALLLGDSALYLCASSYVVNDYGYTFGSGTRLTVV.

CDR3 nucleotide sequence: TGTGCCAGCAGCATGATACAGGGTCCCGGGGAGCTGTTTTTT. Translating it yields CASSMIQGPGELFF. The rearrangement uses TRBV9 and TRBJ2-2; possibly TRBD1 for D (6 bases). V lost 4 bases and J lost 6, with 13 bases in between. Germline values: CDR1 SGDLS, CDR2 YYNGEE. The CDR3 spans 14 residues.

In nucleotides, the CDR3 is TGCGCCAGCAGCTCAGGTATGACGGCTGGTGGCACTGAAGCTTTCTTT. Translation gives CASSSGMTAGGTEAFF. The V gene is TRBV5-1, the J gene TRBJ1-1; D uncertain. The germline gives CDR1 SGHRS, CDR2 YFSETQ. CDR3 length: 16 amino acids. Trimming stripped 3 bases from V and 4 bases from J, with 19 bases between.

The chain carries TRBV12-3 or TRBV12-4 and TRBJ2-4; D call uncertain. The CDR3 has 12 amino acids. V shed 7 bases and J shed 5 bases, with 9 bases lying between them. In DNA, the CDR3 is TGTGCCAGCAAAGGAGAGGAAAACATTCAGTACTTC. This encodes CASKGEENIQYF.